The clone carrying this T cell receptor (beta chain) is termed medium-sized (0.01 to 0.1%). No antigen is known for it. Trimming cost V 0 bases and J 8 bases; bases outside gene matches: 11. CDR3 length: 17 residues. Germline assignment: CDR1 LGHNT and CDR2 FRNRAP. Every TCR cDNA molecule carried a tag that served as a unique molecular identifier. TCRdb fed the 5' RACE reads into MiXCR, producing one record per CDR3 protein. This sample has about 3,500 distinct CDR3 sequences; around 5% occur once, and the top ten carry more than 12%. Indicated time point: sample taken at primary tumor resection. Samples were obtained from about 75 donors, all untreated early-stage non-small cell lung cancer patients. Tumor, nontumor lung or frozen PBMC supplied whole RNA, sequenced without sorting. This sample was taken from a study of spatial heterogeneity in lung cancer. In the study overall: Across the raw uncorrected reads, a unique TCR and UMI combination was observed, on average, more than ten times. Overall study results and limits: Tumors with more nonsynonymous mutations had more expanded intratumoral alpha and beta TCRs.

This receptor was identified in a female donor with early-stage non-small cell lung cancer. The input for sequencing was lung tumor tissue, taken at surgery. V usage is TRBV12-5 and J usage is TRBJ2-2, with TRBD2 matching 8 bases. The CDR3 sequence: CASGLVRELADLGELFF. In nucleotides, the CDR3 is TGTGCTAGTGGTTTGGTACGTGAACTAGCGGACCTAGGGGAGCTGTTTTTT. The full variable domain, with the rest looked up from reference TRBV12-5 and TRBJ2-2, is DARVTQTPRHKVTEMGQEVTMRCQPILGHNTVFWYRQTMMQGLELLAYFRNRAPLDDSGMPKDRFSAEMPDATLATLKIQPSEPRDSAVYFCASGLVRELADLGELFFGEGSRLTVL.